Below, 19 T cell receptor beta chains from the same sample are listed, as sequenced in a study of cytomegalovirus exposure and HLA in healthy donors. A multiplex PCR was run with 60 Vbeta primers and 13 Jbeta primers. TCRdb's table, derived via immunoSEQ multiplex PCR, lists solely in-frame clones and lacks some. This sample has 90,000 to 140,000 clones; about 12% occur once, and the top ten carry roughly 15%. Sequenced input: PBMCs. The receptor set was obtained from a man aged 35 to 55 in good health and CMV-seropositive.

The chain carries TRBV29-1 and TRBJ1-2; D may be TRBD1 (6 bases). The CDR3 consists of 12 residues. V lost 4 bases and J 5 bases, leaving 11 bases between the germline ends. Germline CDR1 reads SQVTM; CDR2 reads ANQGSEA. CDR3 sequence (DNA): TGCAGCGTTGGTGACAGGTTGTATGGCTACACCTTC. Its translation is CSVGDRLYGYTF.

The chain carries TRBV4-1 and TRBJ2-1, with 9 bases fitting TRBD2. Germline CDR1 MGHRA, CDR2 YSYEKL. The length of the CDR3 is 14 residues. After removal of 3 bases from V and 5 bases from J, the junction contained 2 bases not matched to a gene. This CDR3 reads CASSHIAGDNEQFF. CDR3 nucleotide sequence: TGCGCCAGCAGCCACATAGCGGGGGACAATGAGCAGTTCTTC.

V and J are TRBV27 and TRBJ1-2; 7 bases fit TRBD1. There are 14 residues in the CDR3. CDR1 is MNHEY and CDR2 is SMNVEV in the germline V gene (reference sequence). Germline trimming cut 2 bases from V and 4 bases from J; bases unmatched to any gene: 4. The CDR3 DNA reads as TGTGCCAGCAGTTTAGGCCGGGACAGCTATGGCTACACCTTC. Protein sequence: CASSLGRDSYGYTF.

The chain couples TRBV13 to TRBJ1-1; TRBD1 agrees at 7 bases. The ends lost 0 bases at V and 4 bases at J; junction bases unmatched: 5. Per germline, CDR1 PRHDT and CDR2 FYEKMQ (reference sequence). The length of the CDR3 is 15 residues. The CDR3 reads CASSLGDRVITEAFF. The CDR3 DNA sequence: TGTGCCAGCAGCTTAGGAGACAGGGTTATCACTGAAGCTTTCTTT.

The CDR3 region has the DNA TGTGCCAGCAGACTGTCTGGGGCCAACGTCCTGACTTTC. Amino acids: CASRLSGANVLTF. V and J are TRBV14 and TRBJ2-6; D ambiguous. The CDR3 covers 13 residues. Germline CDR1 is SGHDN and CDR2 is FVKESK. V lost 6 bases and J 1 base, leaving 4 bases between the germline ends.

This chain uses TRBV5-1 with TRBJ2-7, with 7 bases fitting TRBD2. V trimming: 0 bases; J trimming: 2 bases; junction bases outside the gene matches: 11. This CDR3 is built from 17 residues. CDR1 is SGHRS, CDR2 YFSETQ, per germline. The CDR3, as DNA: TGCGCCAGCAGCTTGGGATTGACTAGCCTGGAACCCTACGAGCAGTACTTC. It yields the protein CASSLGLTSLEPYEQYF.

In this sample, this clone turned up a few times. The chain carries TRBV2 and TRBJ2-1, with 9 nucleotides matching TRBD1. J was trimmed by 8 bases and V by 4 bases; bases with no gene match: 9. The germline CDR1 and CDR2 sequences are SNHLY and FYNNEI. The CDR3 spans 15 residues. The CDR3 coding sequence is TGTGCCAGCAGTGTACGACAGGGGGGAGTACATGAGCAGTTCTTC. Translated: CASSVRQGGVHEQFF. The whole variable domain, filled in from reference TRBV2 and TRBJ2-1, reads EPEVTQTPSHQVTQMGQEVILRCVPISNHLYFYWYRQILGQKVEFLVSFYNNEISEKSEIFDDQFSVERPDGSNFTLKIRSTKLEDSAMYFCASSVRQGGVHEQFFGPGTRLTVL.

This chain connects TRBV9 to TRBJ2-2; maybe TRBD1 (6 bases). This CDR3 spans 15 amino acids. Germline CDR1 is SGDLS and CDR2 is YYNGEE. Deletions cut 1 base from V and 4 bases from J, with 11 bases between. The CDR3 DNA reads TGTGCCAGCAGCGTAAACAGGGTACCCACCGGGGAGCTGTTTTTT. Translation: CASSVNRVPTGELFF. The full variable domain, completed using reference TRBV9 and TRBJ2-2, is DSGVTQTPKHLITATGQRVTLRCSPRSGDLSVYWYQQSLDQGLQFLIQYYNGEERAKGNILERFSAQQFPDLHSELNLSSLELGDSALYFCASSVNRVPTGELFFGEGSRLTVL.

The chain employs TRBV5-1 and TRBJ2-1; a weak D match, TRBD2 (7 bases). V was trimmed by 0 bases and J by 1 base, leaving 11 bases between them. Germline V CDR1 and CDR2: SGHRS, YFSETQ. The CDR3 covers 16 residues. CDR3 residues: CASSLGGGASYNEQFF. CDR3 DNA sequence: TGCGCCAGCAGCTTGGGGGGGGGCGCATCCTACAATGAGCAGTTCTTC. The full variable domain, with the rest looked up from reference TRBV5-1 and TRBJ2-1, is KAGVTQTPRYLIKTRGQQVTLSCSPISGHRSVSWYQQTPGQGLQFLFEYFSETQRNKGNFPGRFSGRQFSNSRSEMNVSTLELGDSALYLCASSLGGGASYNEQFFGPGTRLTVL.

The chain carries TRBV6-6 and TRBJ1-5, with a tentative D call TRBD1 (5 bases). There are 16 residues in the CDR3. Trimming shortened V by 7 bases and J by 0 bases, and 16 bases separated the two germline ends. In germline, CDR1 is MNHNY, CDR2 SVGAGI (reference sequence). The CDR3 DNA sequence: TGTGCCAGCAAATCGCGCGGGGCAAATAGCAATCAGCCCCAGCATTTT. It translates to CASKSRGANSNQPQHF.

This chain joins TRBV4-2 and TRBJ2-3, with unresolved D. V dropped 0 bases and J dropped 2 bases, with 12 bases sitting between them. Germline CDR1 is LGHNA and CDR2 is YNFKEQ. The CDR3 contains 16 residues. CDR3 region: CASSQERSADTDTQYF. The CDR3 DNA sequence: TGTGCCAGCAGCCAAGAGCGGTCGGCGGACACAGATACGCAGTATTTT.

There are a few counts of this clone. CDR3 loop: CASSVASRGGQETQYF. DNA of the CDR3: TGTGCCAGCAGCGTAGCGTCTCGGGGGGGACAAGAGACCCAGTACTTC. The chain carries TRBV9 and TRBJ2-5; the match to TRBD2 covers 8 bases. Germline V gene sequence: CDR1 SGDLS, CDR2 YYNGEE. V lost 0 bases, J lost 2 bases, and 6 bases stayed unmatched. The CDR3 sequence is 16 residues long.

This clone turned up a few times. The genes are TRBV7-6 and TRBJ1-5, with D possibly being TRBD1 (5 bases). Looked up from germline, CDR1 is SGHVS and CDR2 is FNYEAQ. The length of the CDR3 is 15 residues. V was shortened by 1 base and J by 4 bases, with 11 bases between the two germline ends. As DNA, the CDR3 is TGTGCCAGCAGCTTAGAGTGGGGCGTAAATCAGCCCCAGCATTTT. Protein sequence: CASSLEWGVNQPQHF.

This clone turned up a few times. The chain joins TRBV5-1 to TRBJ2-7; 7 bases fit TRBD1. The length of the CDR3 is 14 residues. Trimming took 4 bases from V and 2 from J; bases not matched to a gene: 6. Germline V CDR1 and CDR2: SGHRS, YFSETQ. CDR3 protein: CASSTDRVPYEQYF. As DNA, the CDR3 is TGCGCCAGCAGCACCGACAGGGTCCCCTACGAGCAGTACTTC.

This clone was found a few times. V is TRBV6-1 and J is TRBJ2-1; 7 nucleotides match TRBD2. The CDR3 is 15 residues long. The ends lost 6 bases at V and 4 bases at J; junction bases unmatched: 9. Germline assignment: CDR1 MNHNS and CDR2 SASEGT. CDR3 amino acids: CASSPVGGSYNEQFF. The CDR3 DNA sequence: TGTGCCAGCAGCCCTGTTGGCGGGAGTTACAATGAGCAGTTCTTC.

This clone was observed a few times. This sequence joins TRBV6-1 and TRBJ2-3; TRBD2 agrees at 8 bases. Germline trimming cut 6 bases from V and 6 bases from J; bases unmatched to any gene: 8. Germline CDR1 reads MNHNS; CDR2 reads SASEGT. CDR3 length: 14 residues. The CDR3 protein is CASSPTGGVDTQYF. In nucleotides, the CDR3 is TGTGCCAGCAGCCCGACGGGAGGGGTGGATACGCAGTATTTT.

V and J are TRBV6-5 and TRBJ1-1; D may be TRBD1 (5 bases). Germline-derived CDR1 and CDR2 are MNHEY and SVGAGI. Trimming left V 6 bases short and J 4 bases short, with 15 bases between. The CDR3 spans 14 residues. The CDR3 DNA reads as TGTGCCAGCAGGACACAGGATCAAGGCACTGAAGCTTTCTTT. This encodes CASRTQDQGTEAFF.

This clone was observed a few times. The chain joins TRBV18 to TRBJ2-7, with D maybe TRBD2 (5 bases). V lost 6 bases to trimming and J lost 5 bases, with 14 bases between them. Germline V gene lookup returns CDR1 KGHSH and CDR2 LQKENI. The CDR3 has 13 amino acids. This chain's CDR3 is CASSLRGADEQYF. DNA for the CDR3: TGTGCCAGCTCCCTCCGGGGAGCGGACGAGCAGTACTTC.

The table lists this clone with a few counts. The same CDR3 arises from other DNA sequences in this sample as well. This chain joins TRBV10-3 and TRBJ2-7; D unresolved. CDR1 ENHRY and CDR2 SYGVKD come from the germline V gene. The CDR3 spans 12 residues. V lost 4 bases to trimming and J lost 1 base, with 5 bases between them. The CDR3 sequence is CAISGSSYEQYF. DNA for the CDR3: TGTGCCATCAGTGGTTCTTCCTACGAGCAGTACTTC.